This T cell receptor beta chain was found in a study of shared clonotypes between healthy human individuals. Here immunoSEQ multiplex PCR was the method, and the copy in TCRdb shows in-frame clones only, minus some. The sample has 1,500,000 or so clones; 97% to 99% are singletons. The CDR3 extends over 15 amino acids. In germline, CDR1 is SNHLY, CDR2 FYNNEI. V was shortened by 7 bases and J by 2 bases, with 15 bases between the two germline ends. The clonotype originates from a young man in good health. The chain joins TRBV2 to TRBJ2-1, with a tentative D call TRBD2 (5 bases). Sequenced: naive CD4+ T cells sorted from blood. The subset is: CD45RA+ positively selected. The CDR3 nucleotides are TGTGCCAGCACGAGAAGCGGATCCCCCTACAATGAGCAGTTCTTC. Protein: CASTRSGSPYNEQFF.